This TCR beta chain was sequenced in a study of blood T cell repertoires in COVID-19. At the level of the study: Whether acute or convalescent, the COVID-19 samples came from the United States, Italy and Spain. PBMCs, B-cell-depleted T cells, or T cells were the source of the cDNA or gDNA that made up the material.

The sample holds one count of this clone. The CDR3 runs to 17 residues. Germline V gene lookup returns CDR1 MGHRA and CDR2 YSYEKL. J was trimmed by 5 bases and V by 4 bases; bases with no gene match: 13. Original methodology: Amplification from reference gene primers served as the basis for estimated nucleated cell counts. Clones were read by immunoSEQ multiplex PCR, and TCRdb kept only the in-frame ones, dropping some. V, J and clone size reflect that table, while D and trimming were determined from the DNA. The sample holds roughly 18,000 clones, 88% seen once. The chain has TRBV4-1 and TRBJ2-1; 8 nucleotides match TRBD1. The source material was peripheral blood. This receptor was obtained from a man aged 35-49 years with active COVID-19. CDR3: CASSRPTWDRKNNEQFF. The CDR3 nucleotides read TGCGCCAGCAGCCGACCGACGTGGGACAGGAAAAACAATGAGCAGTTCTTC.